The rows below give T cell receptor beta chains drawn from one sample of a study of blood T cell repertoires in COVID-19. Clones were sequenced by immunoSEQ multiplex PCR, and TCRdb holds only the in-frame ones, with some missing. Altogether 150,000 to 200,000 clones are present, over 90% being singletons, with the ten largest covering roughly 2.1%. Specimen: peripheral blood. These receptors came from a woman between 55 and 75 years old with COVID-19, enrolled during active disease. Each CDR3 is given with its conserved first and last residue. The order of the fields is J gene, D gene, clone size, V gene, CDR3 protein, CDR3 DNA. A D gene is named only where the DNA matches it firmly. The listing skips clone size in some rows; elsewhere it reads once, few, many or a size class.

J gene: TRBJ1-1
D gene: TRBD1
clone size: -
V gene: TRBV10-3
CDR3 protein: CAISEGEGQANTEAFF
CDR3 DNA: TGTGCCATCAGTGAGGGTGAAGGACAGGCGAACACTGAAGCTTTCTTT

J gene: TRBJ2-4
D gene: TRBD2
clone size: -
V gene: TRBV7-2
CDR3 protein: CASSLRAGRDIQYF
CDR3 DNA: TGTGCCAGCAGCTTAAGGGCAGGGAGGGACATTCAGTACTTC

J gene: TRBJ1-1
D gene: -
clone size: -
V gene: TRBV27
CDR3 protein: CASSLSIGEVEAFF
CDR3 DNA: TGTGCCAGCAGTTTATCGATAGGGGAGGTTGAAGCTTTCTTT

J gene: TRBJ2-7
D gene: TRBD2
clone size: once
V gene: TRBV27
CDR3 protein: CASRAGTLYEQYF
CDR3 DNA: TGTGCCAGCCGAGCGGGGACCCTATACGAGCAGTACTTC

J gene: TRBJ2-5
D gene: -
clone size: -
V gene: TRBV5-1
CDR3 protein: CASSLDQATETQYF
CDR3 DNA: TGCGCCAGCAGCTTGGACCAAGCGACGGAGACCCAGTACTTC

J gene: TRBJ1-5
D gene: -
clone size: once
V gene: TRBV7-9
CDR3 protein: CASSLGAGNQPQHF
CDR3 DNA: TGTGCCAGCAGCTTAGGGGCAGGGAATCAGCCCCAGCATTTT

J gene: TRBJ1-1
D gene: TRBD1
clone size: -
V gene: TRBV19
CDR3 protein: CASSFRTGMTEAFF
CDR3 DNA: TGTGCCAGTAGTTTCCGGACAGGCATGACTGAAGCTTTCTTT

J gene: TRBJ2-1
D gene: -
clone size: -
V gene: TRBV6-5
CDR3 protein: CASSRRGLLQFF
CDR3 DNA: TGTGCCAGCAGTCGAAGGGGTCTTTTGCAGTTCTTC

J gene: TRBJ1-2
D gene: -
clone size: -
V gene: TRBV5-6
CDR3 protein: CASSLDARGHGYTF
CDR3 DNA: TGTGCCAGCAGCTTGGACGCTCGCGGCCATGGCTACACCTTC

J gene: TRBJ1-1
D gene: -
clone size: -
V gene: TRBV6-5
CDR3 protein: CASSPRGSRKAFF
CDR3 DNA: TGTGCCAGCAGCCCACGGGGGTCTAGAAAAGCTTTCTTT

J gene: TRBJ2-1
D gene: TRBD2
clone size: -
V gene: TRBV5-4
CDR3 protein: CASSSGGGFSLSSYNEQFF
CDR3 DNA: TGTGCCAGCAGCTCTGGCGGGGGTTTCTCCCTAAGCTCCTACAATGAGCAGTTCTTC

J gene: TRBJ1-6
D gene: -
clone size: -
V gene: TRBV18
CDR3 protein: CASSPPGGKTSPLHF
CDR3 DNA: TGTGCCAGCTCACCCCCCGGAGGGAAAACTTCACCCCTCCACTTT

J gene: TRBJ1-2
D gene: -
clone size: -
V gene: TRBV7-2
CDR3 protein: CASSGGRDYGYTF
CDR3 DNA: TGTGCCAGCAGCGGGGGCAGGGACTATGGCTACACCTTC

J gene: TRBJ2-7
D gene: TRBD1
clone size: -
V gene: TRBV4-2
CDR3 protein: CASSYRTGPAYEQYF
CDR3 DNA: TGTGCCAGCAGTTACAGGACAGGGCCGGCCTACGAGCAGTACTTC

J gene: TRBJ1-1
D gene: -
clone size: -
V gene: TRBV5-5
CDR3 protein: CASSLGGDNTEAFF
CDR3 DNA: TGTGCCAGCAGCTTGGGAGGAGACAACACTGAAGCTTTCTTT

J gene: TRBJ1-5
D gene: -
clone size: once
V gene: TRBV4-2
CDR3 protein: CASSQDGYEGGAVGQPQHF
CDR3 DNA: TGTGCCAGCAGCCAAGATGGGTACGAAGGAGGGGCGGTGGGTCAGCCCCAGCATTTT

J gene: TRBJ2-5
D gene: TRBD2
clone size: once
V gene: TRBV5-8
CDR3 protein: CASSLITSGGFEETQYF
CDR3 DNA: TGTGCCAGCAGCCTGATCACTAGCGGGGGGTTCGAAGAGACCCAGTACTTC

J gene: TRBJ2-5
D gene: -
clone size: -
V gene: TRBV27
CDR3 protein: CASSLGHGETQYF
CDR3 DNA: TGTGCCAGCAGTTTGGGGCACGGCGAGACCCAGTACTTC

J gene: TRBJ1-1
D gene: -
clone size: -
V gene: TRBV19
CDR3 protein: CASSIPGVNTEAFF
CDR3 DNA: TGTGCCAGTAGTATCCCCGGGGTCAACACTGAAGCTTTCTTT

J gene: TRBJ1-1
D gene: TRBD1
clone size: -
V gene: TRBV18
CDR3 protein: CASSRQGGRDTEAFF
CDR3 DNA: TGTGCCAGCTCACGACAGGGGGGTCGCGACACTGAAGCTTTCTTT

J gene: TRBJ1-4
D gene: TRBD1
clone size: -
V gene: TRBV2
CDR3 protein: CASTQGAYEEKLFF
CDR3 DNA: TGTGCCAGCACACAGGGGGCTTATGAGGAAAAACTGTTTTTT

J gene: TRBJ1-1
D gene: TRBD1
clone size: -
V gene: TRBV3-1/TRBV3-2
CDR3 protein: CASSQGTGPEAFF
CDR3 DNA: TGTGCCAGCAGCCAAGGGACAGGGCCTGAAGCTTTCTTT

J gene: TRBJ1-2
D gene: -
clone size: once
V gene: TRBV30
CDR3 protein: CAWSVGISDYGYTF
CDR3 DNA: TGTGCCTGGAGTGTGGGCATATCTGACTATGGCTACACCTTC

J gene: TRBJ2-7
D gene: -
clone size: -
V gene: TRBV27
CDR3 protein: CASSLYSSYEQYF
CDR3 DNA: TGTGCCAGCAGTTTGTACAGCTCCTACGAGCAGTACTTC

J gene: TRBJ2-5
D gene: TRBD2
clone size: -
V gene: TRBV6-2/TRBV6-3
CDR3 protein: CASSYYGTSGGAGKTQYF
CDR3 DNA: TGTGCCAGCAGTTACTATGGGACTAGCGGGGGGGCCGGGAAGACCCAGTACTTC

J gene: TRBJ1-1
D gene: -
clone size: -
V gene: TRBV7-9
CDR3 protein: CASRTGGGVDTEAFF
CDR3 DNA: TGTGCCAGCAGAACGGGGGGAGGGGTTGACACTGAAGCTTTCTTT

J gene: TRBJ2-3
D gene: -
clone size: -
V gene: TRBV4-3
CDR3 protein: CASSQGLASTDTQYF
CDR3 DNA: TGCGCCAGCAGCCAAGGCCTAGCGAGCACAGATACGCAGTATTTT